These 16 T cell receptor beta chains were all obtained from the same sample, sequenced in a study of T cell repertoires in aging, cancer and after chemotherapy. Multiplex touch-down PCR with TRB-A/B primers amplified rearranged V-D-J TRB sequences. From the multiplex PCR reads, TCRdb called clonotypes with MiXCR, one entry per CDR3 protein. Here the sample spans about 4,300 distinct CDR3 sequences, roughly 30% being singletons. Amplification of TCR beta used genomic DNA extracted from peripheral blood. Material: blood. All receptors come from a human donor in good health.

V and J are TRBV4-3 and TRBJ1-3; D not resolved. This CDR3 comprises 14 residues. Trimming took 2 bases from V and 0 from J, leaving 5 bases between them. Germline lookup yields CDR1 LGHNA and CDR2 YSLEER. The CDR3 sequence is CASSQSLSGNTIYF. The CDR3 nucleotides read TGCGCCAGCAGCCAATCCCTCTCTGGAAACACCATATATTTT.

The chain uses TRBV10-2 and TRBJ2-1; no clear D. Trimming removed 8 bases at V and 5 bases at J, with 13 bases between. The CDR3 loop spans 13 amino acids. The germline V gene encodes CDR1 WSHSY and CDR2 SAAADI. The CDR3 sequence is CASLGVYHNEQFF. The CDR3 region has the DNA TGCGCCAGCCTCGGAGTATACCACAATGAGCAGTTCTTC.

This clonotype rates as medium-sized. J is TRBJ2-1 and V is TRBV7-6; no firm D call. The germline V gene encodes CDR1 SGHVS and CDR2 FNYEAQ. This CDR3 comprises 15 residues. Trimming took 3 bases from V and 4 from J, leaving 13 bases between them. The CDR3 nucleotides read TGTGCCAGCAGCTTTGGAGAGTTTGCGTACAATGAGCAGTTCTTC. Translation gives CASSFGEFAYNEQFF.

The chain uses TRBV7-6 and TRBJ1-6, with a possible D match to TRBD1 (6 bases). V dropped 5 bases and J dropped 3 bases, with 11 bases sitting between them. CDR1 and CDR2 from the germline V gene are SGHVS and FNYEAQ. The CDR3 is 15 amino acids. The CDR3 loop is CASSVTGYYNSPLHF. Written as DNA, the CDR3 is TGTGCCAGCAGCGTGACAGGTTACTATAATTCACCCCTCCACTTT.

The chain recombines TRBV14 with TRBJ2-5; perhaps D is TRBD1 or TRBD2 (6 bases each). CDR3 length: 19 residues. Trimming took off 0 bases at V and 3 bases at J, with 23 bases between the two ends. Germline CDR1 and CDR2: SGHDN and FVKESK. This CDR3 is CASSQDGTARTEVEETQYF. The CDR3 DNA is TGTGCCAGCAGCCAAGATGGGACTGCGCGGACAGAAGTAGAAGAGACCCAGTACTTC.

Within the sample, this clonotype is medium-sized. This chain connects TRBV19 to TRBJ1-5; no definite D call. The CDR3 is 15 amino acids. Looked up from germline, CDR1 is LNHDA and CDR2 is SQIVND (reference sequence). V was trimmed by 5 bases and J by 1 base, leaving 12 bases between them. In nucleotides, the CDR3 is TGTGCCAGTAGTTTTCCGGGAGACAGCAATCAGCCCCAGCATTTT. Amino acid sequence: CASSFPGDSNQPQHF. Variable domain in full (rest from reference TRBV19 and TRBJ1-5): DGGITQSPKYLFRKEGQNVTLSCEQNLNHDAMYWYRQDPGQGLRLIYYSQIVNDFQKGDIAEGYSVSREKKESFPLTVTSAQKNPTAFYLCASSFPGDSNQPQHFGDGTRLSIL.

The chain uses TRBV7-9 and TRBJ1-1; D unclear. The CDR3 spans 12 residues. V lost 1 base, J lost 4 bases, and 4 bases lay in between. Germline CDR1 reads SEHNR; CDR2 reads FQNEAQ (reference sequence). CDR3 protein: CASSLEATEAFF. CDR3 nucleotide sequence: TGTGCCAGCAGCTTAGAGGCCACTGAAGCTTTCTTT.

By sample fraction, this clonotype is medium-sized. The chain is built from TRBV19 and TRBJ1-2; D is ambiguous. The germline gives CDR1 LNHDA, CDR2 SQIVND (reference sequence). V lost 3 bases and J 6 bases, leaving 17 bases between the germline ends. This CDR3 is built from 15 residues. The CDR3 DNA follows: TGTGCCAGTAGTATCCTCGGGGATCTTATCGATGGCTACACCTTC. It yields the protein CASSILGDLIDGYTF.

The CDR3 DNA is TGTGCCACCAGTGGAGATCTCGATGAGCAGTTCTTC. This translates into CATSGDLDEQFF. The V and J genes are TRBV24-1 and TRBJ2-1; D not resolved. The CDR3 is 12 residues long. Looked up from germline, CDR1 is KGHDR and CDR2 is SFDVKD. Trimming removed 5 bases from V and 8 bases from J, with 9 bases in between.

The chain combines TRBV18 with TRBJ2-5, with TRBD2 matching 8 bases. CDR1 is KGHSH and CDR2 is LQKENI in the germline V gene. The CDR3 is 16 amino acids. The trim removed 3 bases at V and 5 bases at J, leaving 11 bases unmatched. The CDR3, as DNA: TGTGCCAGCTCACCCACGGCAGCGGGAGCTTCGGAGACCCAGTACTTC. Its protein is CASSPTAAGASETQYF. The full variable domain, its missing parts supplied by reference TRBV18 and TRBJ2-5, is NAGVMQNPRHLVRRRGQEARLRCSPMKGHSHVYWYRQLPEEGLKFMVYLQKENIIDESGMPKERFSAEFPKEGPSILRIQQVVRGDSAAYFCASSPTAAGASETQYFGPGTRLLVL.

This clonotype is medium-sized within its sample. The chain employs TRBV27 and TRBJ2-2; no clear D gene. V was pared by 2 bases and J by 0 bases, with 10 bases between. Per the germline V gene, CDR1 is MNHEY and CDR2 is SMNVEV (reference sequence). This CDR3 region has 16 residues. CDR3 in amino acids: CASSLLGRTNTGELFF. In DNA form, the CDR3 reads TGTGCCAGCAGTTTACTTGGTCGGACGAACACCGGGGAGCTGTTTTTT.

This clonotype was detected a few times. The chain combines TRBV5-6 with TRBJ2-1; D remains unclear. The CDR3 extends over 15 amino acids. Trimming removed 4 bases at V and 4 bases at J, with 15 bases between. Germline V CDR1 and CDR2: SGHDT, YYEEEE. CDR3 amino acids: CASSQVSTAYNEQFF. As DNA, the CDR3 is TGTGCCAGCAGCCAAGTTTCAACAGCTTACAATGAGCAGTTCTTC. Combining the CDR3 with reference TRBV5-6 and TRBJ2-1 gives the whole variable domain DAGVTQSPTHLIKTRGQQVTLRCSPKSGHDTVSWYQQALGQGPQFIFQYYEEEERQRGNFPDRFSGHQFPNYSSELNVNALLLGDSALYLCASSQVSTAYNEQFFGPGTRLTVL.

The chain links TRBV7-2 to TRBJ1-6, with TRBD1 matching 8 bases. Trimming took 5 bases from V and 0 from J; bases not matched to a gene: 6. Germline V gene lookup returns CDR1 SGHTA and CDR2 FQGNSA. CDR3 length equals 17 residues. The CDR3 sequence: CASSPDRGSSYNSPLHF. CDR3 in DNA: TGTGCCAGCAGCCCCGACAGGGGAAGCTCCTATAATTCACCCCTCCACTTT.

This rearrangement joins TRBV20-1 to TRBJ2-7; 7 bases are shared with TRBD1. In germline, CDR1 is DFQATT, CDR2 SNEGSKA (reference sequence). With 3 bases clipped from V and 2 bases from J, the junction kept 10 bases outside the gene matches. CDR3 length: 15 residues. The CDR3 DNA reads TGCAGTGCTAGGGTCTACAGGGGAATCACCTACGAGCAGTACTTC. Translation: CSARVYRGITYEQYF.

The rearrangement joins TRBV28 to TRBJ1-6; no firm D call. Germline values: CDR1 MDHEN, CDR2 SYDVKM. V lost 7 bases and J lost 13, with 14 bases in between. This CDR3 comprises 12 residues. The CDR3 DNA reads as TGTGCCAGCACTGGTGGGCCCATGCCCCTCCACTTT. It codes for CASTGGPMPLHF.

This clonotype is medium-sized by share. The chain is built from TRBV5-4 and TRBJ2-5, with 9 bases lining up with TRBD1. This CDR3 has 16 residues. V lost 4 bases and J lost 2; bases outside the gene matches: 9. Germline lookup yields CDR1 SGHNT and CDR2 YYREEE (reference sequence). CDR3 bases: TGTGCCAGCAGCCTTACAGGGGGCCCAGATCAAGAGACCCAGTACTTC. Protein sequence: CASSLTGGPDQETQYF.